This T cell receptor beta chain stems from a study of T cell repertoires in ileal Crohn's disease. For the study at large: Operated complications were stricturing disease (about 60%) and penetrating disease (approximately 39%).

Sequenced by immunoSEQ multiplex PCR; TCRdb stores in-frame clones only, minus some. Of 8,000 or so clones in the sample, over 75% were seen once. Remarks on this clone: Its antigen is not identified.

The germline V and J ends were trimmed by 0 bases and 5 bases, with 15 bases remaining between them. CDR1 and CDR2 from the germline V gene are GTSNPN and SVGIG (reference sequence). This CDR3 has 15 residues. The study's findings and limits: Clonal expansions were more frequent in active smokers than non-smokers at surgery.

Time point given: inflamed ileum from the surgical specimen. V is TRBV30 and J is TRBJ2-3; D is unresolved. The sequence came from an adult with Crohn's disease. The specimen sequenced was ileal tissue. The CDR3 DNA sequence: TGTGCCTGGAGTGTAGGGTCATCACCGGGAGATACGCAGTATTTT. Its protein product is CAWSVGSSPGDTQYF. Complete variable domain (other parts from reference TRBV30 and TRBJ2-3): SQTIHQWPATLVQPVGSPLSLECTVEGTSNPNLYWYRQAAGRGLQLLFYSVGIGQISSEVPQNLSASRPQDRQFILSSKKLLLSDSGFYLCAWSVGSSPGDTQYFGPGTRLTVL.